One and the same sample provided the 21 T cell receptor beta chains below, sequenced in a study of neurological immune-mediated disorders (dated by TCRdb to about 2019). Libraries were built with 5' RACE. Instrument on record: Illumina HiSeq 2500. TCRdb reworked the public reads: Q25 trimming with fastp, MiXCR clone assembly, productive beta chains retained. Under each unique CDR3 protein, matching rows form one entry showing the most common genes and DNA. The sample table shows tens of thousands of distinct CDR3 sequences, and 3.8% are seen once. The top ten constitute roughly 7.1% of the sample. Sequenced input: PBMCs. The receptors were sampled from a man aged 60 to 75 with multiple sclerosis.

At least ten counts were recorded for this clonotype. V gene TRBV21-1 combines with J gene TRBJ1-1; TRBD1 was called by the table and not checked on the DNA. TRBV21-1 is a pseudogene segment. The length of the CDR3 is 16 residues. As DNA, the CDR3 is TGTGCCAGCAGCAAAGGATGGGACAGGAAGAGGACTGAAGCTTTCTTT. This codes for CASSKGWDRKRTEAFF.

This clonotype was detected many times. J is TRBJ2-1 and V is TRBV20-1; D gene uncertain. V lost 1 base to trimming and J lost 0 bases, with 7 bases between them. CDR1 is DFQATT, CDR2 SNEGSKA, per germline (reference sequence). This CDR3 spans 14 amino acids. For the CDR3, the DNA is TGCAGTGCTAGAGCGGTGAGCTCCTACAATGAGCAGTTCTTC. Encoded protein: CSARAVSSYNEQFF.

In this sample, this clonotype turned up many times. V usage is TRBV29-1 and J usage is TRBJ2-6, with D hard to call. The V end lost 4 bases, the J end lost 1 base, and 2 bases lay between the germline ends. CDR3 length: 12 residues. Germline CDR1 SQVTM, CDR2 ANQGSEA. The CDR3 DNA follows: TGCAGCGTTGTTTCTGGGGCCAACGTCCTGACTTTC. Its protein product is CSVVSGANVLTF. Together with reference TRBV29-1 and TRBJ2-6, the CDR3 gives the full variable domain: SAVISQKPSRDICQRGTSLTIQCQVDSQVTMMFWYRQQPGQSLTLIATANQGSEATYESGFVIDKFPISRPNLTFSTLTVSNMSPEDSSIYLCSVVSGANVLTFGAGSRLTVL.

This clonotype was counted at least ten times. CDR3 sequence: CSARGRGSLNSPLHF. The CDR3 DNA sequence: TGCAGTGCTAGGGGCAGGGGAAGTTTGAATTCACCCCTCCACTTT. V usage is TRBV20-1 and J usage is TRBJ1-6; maybe TRBD1 (6 bases). Trimming took off 3 bases at V and 7 bases at J, with 16 bases between the two ends. Germline CDR1 DFQATT, CDR2 SNEGSKA (reference sequence). This CDR3 contains 15 residues.

This clonotype is classed as medium-sized. The chain employs TRBV6-1 and TRBJ1-5; D possibly corresponds to TRBD1 (5 bases). CDR1 is MNHNS and CDR2 is SASEGT in the germline V gene. Trimming took 0 bases from V and 4 from J, leaving 10 bases between them. This CDR3 contains 15 residues. The CDR3, as DNA: TGTGCCAGCAGTGAAGCGCAGGGCTGGAATCAGCCCCAGCATTTT. Residues: CASSEAQGWNQPQHF.

This clonotype was seen many times. The chain has TRBV7-9 and TRBJ2-2, with 7 bases aligning to TRBD2. Trimming cost V 6 bases and J 7 bases; bases outside gene matches: 2. From germline, CDR1 is SEHNR and CDR2 FQNEAQ (reference sequence). CDR3 length equals 12 residues. The CDR3 DNA sequence: TGTGCCAGCAGGACTAGCCTCGGGGAGCTGTTTTTT. Protein sequence: CASRTSLGELFF.

This clonotype was found many times. V is TRBV6-4 and J is TRBJ2-3; 8 positions match TRBD2. The CDR3 extends over 15 amino acids. CDR1 MRHNA and CDR2 SNTAGT come from the germline V gene. J lost 0 bases, V lost 5 bases, and 4 bases had no gene match. The CDR3 bases are TGTGCCAGCAGTAAGACTAGCGAAAGCACAGATACGCAGTATTTT. Translated, it gives CASSKTSESTDTQYF.

This clonotype came up many times. This sequence joins TRBV29-1 and TRBJ1-1; a possible D gene is TRBD1 (5 bases). The germline V gene has CDR1 SQVTM and CDR2 ANQGSEA. V was pared by 2 bases and J by 4 bases, with 14 bases between. CDR3 size: 14 residues. CDR3 region: CSVESQRGFTEAFF. In DNA, the CDR3 is TGCAGCGTTGAATCCCAGAGGGGATTCACTGAAGCTTTCTTT.

This clonotype was counted ten times or more. The chain carries TRBV5-1 and TRBJ1-2; D may be TRBD1 (5 bases). Trimming pared 0 bases from V and 3 bases from J, leaving 15 bases between. Germline assignment: CDR1 SGHRS and CDR2 YFSETQ. The CDR3 is made up of 16 amino acids. The CDR3 loop reads CASSLVGAGTDYGYTF. CDR3 nucleotides: TGCGCCAGCAGCTTGGTAGGGGCCGGGACGGACTATGGCTACACCTTC.

This clonotype came up many times. The chain couples TRBV24-1 to TRBJ1-5; D is unresolved. Germline V lookup: CDR1 KGHDR, CDR2 SFDVKD. Trimming stripped 2 bases from V and 0 bases from J, with 7 bases between. The CDR3 is 15 residues long. This CDR3 reads CATSDSHYSNQPQHF. CDR3 sequence (DNA): TGTGCCACCAGTGATTCCCATTATAGCAATCAGCCCCAGCATTTT.

This clonotype was detected ten times or more. For the CDR3, the DNA is TGTGCCAGCAGTGAAGGGTTGTCCCGGAGCTCTGAGCAGTTCTTC. It translates to CASSEGLSRSSEQFF. The rearrangement uses TRBV6-1 and TRBJ2-1; D gene unclear. This CDR3 is built from 15 residues. Between the trimmed V and J ends, which lost 1 base and 9 bases, there was a span of 16 bases. CDR1 is MNHNS, CDR2 SASEGT, per germline.

This clonotype was observed at least ten times. V is TRBV7-9 and J is TRBJ1-1; D not certain. The germline CDR1 and CDR2 sequences are SEHNR and FQNEAQ (reference sequence). V lost 6 bases to trimming and J lost 1 base, with 12 bases between them. This CDR3 is 14 amino acids long. The CDR3 region is CASSGLVGNTEAFF. In DNA form, the CDR3 reads TGTGCCAGCAGTGGTTTAGTGGGGAACACTGAAGCTTTCTTT.

This clonotype was recorded at least ten times. The chain links TRBV3-1 to TRBJ2-5; no reliable D call. This CDR3 has 12 amino acids. Germline V gene lookup returns CDR1 LGHDT and CDR2 YNNKEL (reference sequence). V lost 5 bases and J lost 5, with 9 bases in between. CDR3 sequence reads: CASSEIRETQYF. Here the CDR3 DNA reads TGTGCCAGCAGCGAGATAAGGGAGACCCAGTACTTC.

This clonotype was seen ten or more times. The chain has TRBV18 and TRBJ2-1; either TRBD1 or TRBD2 may fit D (5 bases each). The CDR3 extends over 14 amino acids. The germline V gene encodes CDR1 KGHSH and CDR2 LQKENI. Between the trimmed V and J ends, which lost 3 bases and 5 bases, there was a span of 11 bases. The chain's CDR3 is CASSPGVVNNEQFF. DNA for the CDR3: TGTGCCAGCTCACCGGGGGTTGTGAACAATGAGCAGTTCTTC.

This clonotype showed up many times. The chain combines TRBV5-1 with TRBJ1-1, with no clear D. Deletions cut 6 bases from V and 1 base from J, with 13 bases between. CDR3 length equals 14 residues. In germline, CDR1 is SGHRS, CDR2 YFSETQ. The CDR3 region is CASKEATGNTEAFF. CDR3 bases: TGCGCCAGCAAAGAGGCTACTGGGAACACTGAAGCTTTCTTT.

This clonotype appeared many times. V usage is TRBV5-1 and J usage is TRBJ2-6, with a weak D call TRBD2 (6 bases). The CDR3 consists of 16 residues. Trimming pared 0 bases from V and 2 bases from J, leaving 9 bases between. Germline-derived CDR1 and CDR2 are SGHRS and YFSETQ. As DNA, the CDR3 is TGCGCCAGCAGCTTGGCCCGGACTACTGGGGCCAACGTCCTGACTTTC. Residues: CASSLARTTGANVLTF.

This clonotype was found many times. The V gene is TRBV20-1, the J gene TRBJ2-5; D not resolved. The V gene's germline CDR1 is DFQATT and CDR2 SNEGSKA (reference sequence). V was pared by 6 bases and J by 2 bases, with 4 bases between. CDR3 length: 10 amino acids. The CDR3 nucleotides are TGCAGTGCCGAGCAAGAGACCCAGTACTTC. Amino acid sequence: CSAEQETQYF.

This clonotype was detected many times. The chain joins TRBV7-2 to TRBJ1-1; 9 bases line up with TRBD1. Per germline, CDR1 SGHTA and CDR2 FQGNSA. This CDR3 has 14 amino acids. Germline trimming cut 3 bases from V and 10 bases from J; bases unmatched to any gene: 9. The CDR3 reads CASSFYRAGQGAFF. CDR3 nucleotide sequence: TGTGCCAGCAGCTTTTATCGGGCGGGACAGGGAGCTTTCTTT.

At least ten counts were recorded for this clonotype. The V call is TRBV7-3, the J call TRBJ2-3; 9 nucleotides agree with TRBD1. J lost 1 base, V lost 4 bases, and 6 bases had no gene match. CDR3 length: 16 amino acids. The V gene's germline CDR1 is SGHTA and CDR2 FQGTGA. CDR3 nucleotides: TGTGCCAGCAGCTCACAGGGGGCGTCTGGCACAGATACGCAGTATTTT. The encoded protein is CASSSQGASGTDTQYF.

In this sample, this clonotype turned up a few times. V usage is TRBV5-1 and J usage is TRBJ2-7, with 8 positions matching TRBD2. CDR1 is SGHRS and CDR2 is YFSETQ in the germline V gene. J was trimmed by 5 bases and V by 0 bases; bases with no gene match: 4. CDR3 length: 14 residues. The CDR3 loop reads CASSLVPGGHEQYF. CDR3 bases: TGCGCCAGCAGCTTGGTCCCGGGAGGGCACGAGCAGTACTTC.

This clonotype has at least ten counts. The J gene is TRBJ2-2, the V gene TRBV6-6, with D unresolved. This CDR3 region has 14 residues. V gave up 7 bases and J gave up 5 bases, with 14 bases separating them. Per germline, CDR1 MNHNY and CDR2 SVGAGI (reference sequence). The CDR3 is CASTNLIRTGELFF. CDR3 DNA sequence: TGTGCCAGCACCAACCTCATAAGGACCGGGGAGCTGTTTTTT.